This TCR beta chain emerged from a study of T cell repertoires in cytomegalovirus infection. Study-level background: CMV epitopes that were recently identified and HLA-C-restricted were used alongside well-studied HLA-B-restricted ones. Indications came from public TCR beta signatures; they pointed to CMV infection and to a matching HLA type.

The germline V gene has CDR1 SGHRS and CDR2 YFSETQ. With 2 bases removed from V and 5 bases from J, the gap between germline ends came to 16 bases. This CDR3 spans 15 amino acids. Concerning this clonotype itself: The antigen is undetermined.

TCRdb passed the reads through MiXCR, listing each CDR3 protein once. The repertoire holds a few hundred thousand distinct CDR3 sequences, with almost 40% as singletons. The chain couples TRBV5-1 to TRBJ1-1, with D hard to call. The receptor's source is a human donor in good health (CMV status not recorded). Some clones in this sample may be carry-over from other donors' samples. The source was cultured PBMCs, collected from culture after CMV antigen stimulation. DNA of the CDR3: TGCGCCAGCAGCTTCACCGGGCCGGGGTCGACTGAAGCTTTCTTT. This gives the protein CASSFTGPGSTEAFF.